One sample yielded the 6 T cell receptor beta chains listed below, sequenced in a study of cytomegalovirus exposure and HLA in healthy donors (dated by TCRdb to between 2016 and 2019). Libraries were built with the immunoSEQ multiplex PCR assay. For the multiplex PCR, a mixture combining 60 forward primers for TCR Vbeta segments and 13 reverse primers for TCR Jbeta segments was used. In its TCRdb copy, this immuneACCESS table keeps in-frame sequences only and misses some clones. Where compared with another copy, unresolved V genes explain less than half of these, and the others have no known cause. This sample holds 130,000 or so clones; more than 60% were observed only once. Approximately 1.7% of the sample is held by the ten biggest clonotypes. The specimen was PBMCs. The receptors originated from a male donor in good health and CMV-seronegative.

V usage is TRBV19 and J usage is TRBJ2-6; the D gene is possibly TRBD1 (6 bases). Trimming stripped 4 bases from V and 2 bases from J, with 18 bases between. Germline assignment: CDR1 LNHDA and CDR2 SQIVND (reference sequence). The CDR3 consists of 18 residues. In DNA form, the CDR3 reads TGTGCCAGTAGTACACTAGGCGCAGGGGCTCCTGGGGCCAACGTCCTGACTTTC. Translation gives CASSTLGAGAPGANVLTF.

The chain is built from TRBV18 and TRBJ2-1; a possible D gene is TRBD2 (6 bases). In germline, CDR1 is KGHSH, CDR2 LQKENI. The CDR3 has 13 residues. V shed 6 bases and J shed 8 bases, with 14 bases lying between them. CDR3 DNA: TGTGCCAGCTCTGGATCGGGGGTCGATGAGCAGTTCTTC. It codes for CASSGSGVDEQFF.

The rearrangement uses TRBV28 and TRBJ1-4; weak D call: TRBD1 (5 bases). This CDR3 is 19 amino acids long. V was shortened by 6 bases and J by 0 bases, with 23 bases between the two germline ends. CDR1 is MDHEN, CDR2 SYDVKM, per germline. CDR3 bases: TGTGCCAGCAGGACCCGCCGAAGGGGCGGTGTTGCAACTAATGAAAAACTGTTTTTT. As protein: CASRTRRRGGVATNEKLFF.

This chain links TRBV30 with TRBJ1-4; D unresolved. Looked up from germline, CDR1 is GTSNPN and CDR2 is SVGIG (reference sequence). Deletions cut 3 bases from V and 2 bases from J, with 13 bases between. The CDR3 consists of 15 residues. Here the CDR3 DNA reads TGTGCCTGGAGAGGAGGGTACGTGACTAATGAAAAACTGTTTTTT. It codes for CAWRGGYVTNEKLFF.

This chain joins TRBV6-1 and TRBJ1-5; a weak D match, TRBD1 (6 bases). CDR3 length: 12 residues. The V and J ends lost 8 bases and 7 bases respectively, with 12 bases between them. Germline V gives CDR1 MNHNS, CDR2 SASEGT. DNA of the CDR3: TGTGCCAGCGGGACATGGTCACAGCCCCAGCATTTT. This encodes CASGTWSQPQHF.

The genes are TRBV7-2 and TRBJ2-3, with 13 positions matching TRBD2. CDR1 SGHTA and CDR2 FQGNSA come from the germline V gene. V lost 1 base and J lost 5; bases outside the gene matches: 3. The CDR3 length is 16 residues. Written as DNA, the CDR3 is TGTGCCAGCAGCTTAGAACTAGCGGGGGGGCAAGATACGCAGTATTTT. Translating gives CASSLELAGGQDTQYF.